Described below is a single TCR beta chain sequence and its context. Antigen specificity is unknown. The CDR3 contains 12 residues. Germline V gives CDR1 SGHTA, CDR2 FQGNSA. V gave up 2 bases and J gave up 6 bases, with 7 bases separating them. The sample belongs to a study of OX40 agonist ivuxolimab in advanced cancers. In the study overall: Every 2 weeks, patients received ivuxolimab intravenously, dosed at 0.01 to 10 mg/kg. Mean age around 60 years, range about 23 to 79; 82.7% male. Findings and caveats of the study: Partly responding patients at 0.1-3.0 mg/kg showed some of the smallest clonal expansion.

Cycle 7 day 1, cycle 4 day 1, and baseline were the timepoints at which blood was sampled. Profiled with immunoSEQ multiplex PCR; TCRdb holds only in-frame clones, not every one. This sample has some 140,000 clones; roughly 91% occur once, and the top ten carry under 1.3%. The rearrangement uses TRBV7-2 and TRBJ1-2; possibly TRBD1 for D (5 bases). The clonotype comes from an adult with an advanced solid tumor such as melanoma, head and neck, liver or kidney cancer. The material sequenced was CD4+ or CD8+ T cells sorted from blood, taken in a trial of the OX40 agonist ivuxolimab. The CDR3 sequence: CASSLTGDGYTF. DNA for the CDR3: TGTGCCAGCAGCTTAACGGGGGATGGCTACACCTTC. The whole variable domain, remainder taken from reference TRBV7-2 and TRBJ1-2, is GAGVSQSPSNKVTEKGKDVELRCDPISGHTALYWYRQSLGQGLEFLIYFQGNSAPDKSGLPSDRFSAERTGGSVSTLTIQRTQQEDSAVYLCASSLTGDGYTFGSGTRLTVV.